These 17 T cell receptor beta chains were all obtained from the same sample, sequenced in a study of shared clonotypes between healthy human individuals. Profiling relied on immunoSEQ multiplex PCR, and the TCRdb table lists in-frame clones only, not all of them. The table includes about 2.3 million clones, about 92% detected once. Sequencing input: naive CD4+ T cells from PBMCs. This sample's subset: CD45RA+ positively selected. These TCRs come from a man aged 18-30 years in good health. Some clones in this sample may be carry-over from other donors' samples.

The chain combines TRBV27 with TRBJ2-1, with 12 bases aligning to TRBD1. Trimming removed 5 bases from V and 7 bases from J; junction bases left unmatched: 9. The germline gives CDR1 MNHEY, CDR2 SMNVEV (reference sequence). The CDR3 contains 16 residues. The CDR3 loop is CASSASGTGGKNEQFF. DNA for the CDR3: TGTGCCAGCAGTGCCTCAGGGACAGGGGGCAAGAATGAGCAGTTCTTC.

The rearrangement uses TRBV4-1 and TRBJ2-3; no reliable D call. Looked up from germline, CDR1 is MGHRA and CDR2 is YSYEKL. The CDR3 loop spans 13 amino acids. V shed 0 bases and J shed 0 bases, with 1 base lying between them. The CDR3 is CASSQDSTDTQYF. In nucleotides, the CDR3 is TGCGCCAGCAGCCAAGACAGCACAGATACGCAGTATTTT.

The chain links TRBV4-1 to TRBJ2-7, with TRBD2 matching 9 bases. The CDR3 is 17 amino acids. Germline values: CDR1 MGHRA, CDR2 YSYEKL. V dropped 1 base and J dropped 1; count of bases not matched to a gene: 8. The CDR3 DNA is TGCGCCAGCAGCCAAGCCTCAATAGCGGGAGATTCCTACGAGCAGTACTTC. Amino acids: CASSQASIAGDSYEQYF.

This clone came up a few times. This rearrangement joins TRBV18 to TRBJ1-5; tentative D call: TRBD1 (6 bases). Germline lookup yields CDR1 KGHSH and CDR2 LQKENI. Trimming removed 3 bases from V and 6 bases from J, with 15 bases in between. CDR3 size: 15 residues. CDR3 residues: CASSPSWGAVQPQHF. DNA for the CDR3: TGTGCCAGCTCACCCAGTTGGGGGGCGGTTCAGCCCCAGCATTTT.

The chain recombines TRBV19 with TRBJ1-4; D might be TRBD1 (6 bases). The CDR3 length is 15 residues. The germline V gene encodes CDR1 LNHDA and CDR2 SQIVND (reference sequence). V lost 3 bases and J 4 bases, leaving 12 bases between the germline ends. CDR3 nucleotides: TGTGCCAGTAGTATTGGGGGCTTGGATAATGAAAAACTGTTTTTT. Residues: CASSIGGLDNEKLFF. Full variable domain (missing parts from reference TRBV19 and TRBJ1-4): DGGITQSPKYLFRKEGQNVTLSCEQNLNHDAMYWYRQDPGQGLRLIYYSQIVNDFQKGDIAEGYSVSREKKESFPLTVTSAQKNPTAFYLCASSIGGLDNEKLFFGSGTQLSVL.

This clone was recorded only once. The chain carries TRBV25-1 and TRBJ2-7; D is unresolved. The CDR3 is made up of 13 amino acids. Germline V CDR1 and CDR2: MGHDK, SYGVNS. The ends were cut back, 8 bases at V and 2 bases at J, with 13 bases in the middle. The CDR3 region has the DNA TGTGCCAGCTATGGAAGCGCGACCTACGAGCAGTACTTC. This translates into CASYGSATYEQYF.

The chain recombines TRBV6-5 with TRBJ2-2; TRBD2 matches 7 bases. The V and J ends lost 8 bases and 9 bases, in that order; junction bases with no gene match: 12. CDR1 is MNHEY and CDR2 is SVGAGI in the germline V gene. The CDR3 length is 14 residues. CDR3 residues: CASEVRSGTRELFF. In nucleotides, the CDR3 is TGTGCCAGCGAAGTTCGAAGCGGGACGAGGGAGCTGTTTTTT.

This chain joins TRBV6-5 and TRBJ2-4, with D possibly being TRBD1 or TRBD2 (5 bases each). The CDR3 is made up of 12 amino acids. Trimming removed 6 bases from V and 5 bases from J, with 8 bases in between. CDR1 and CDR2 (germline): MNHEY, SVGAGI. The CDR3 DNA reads TGTGCCAGCAGAACGGGACAAAACATTCAGTACTTC. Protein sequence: CASRTGQNIQYF.

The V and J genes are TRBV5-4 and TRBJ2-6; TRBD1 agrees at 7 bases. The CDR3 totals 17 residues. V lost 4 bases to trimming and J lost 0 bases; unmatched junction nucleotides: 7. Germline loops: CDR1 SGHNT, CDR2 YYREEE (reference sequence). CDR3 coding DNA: TGTGCCAGCAGCCACCGACAGGGTCACTCTGGGGCCAACGTCCTGACTTTC. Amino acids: CASSHRQGHSGANVLTF. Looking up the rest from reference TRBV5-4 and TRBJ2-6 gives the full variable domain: ETGVTQSPTHLIKTRGQQVTLRCSSQSGHNTVSWYQQALGQGPQFIFQYYREEENGRGNFPPRFSGLQFPNYSSELNVNALELDDSALYLCASSHRQGHSGANVLTFGAGSRLTVL.

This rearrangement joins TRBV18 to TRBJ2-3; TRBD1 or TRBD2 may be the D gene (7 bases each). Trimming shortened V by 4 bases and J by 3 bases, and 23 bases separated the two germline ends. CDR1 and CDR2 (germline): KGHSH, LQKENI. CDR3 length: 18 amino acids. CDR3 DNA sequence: TGTGCCAGCTCACAACCACGTGTGACAGGGAGGGGAACAGATACGCAGTATTTT. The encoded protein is CASSQPRVTGRGTDTQYF.

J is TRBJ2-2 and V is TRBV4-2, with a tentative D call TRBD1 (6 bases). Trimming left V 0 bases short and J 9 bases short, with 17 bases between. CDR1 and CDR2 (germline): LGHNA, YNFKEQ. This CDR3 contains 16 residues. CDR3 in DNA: TGTGCCAGCAGCCAAGATGTTGGGGGCGCTGACCGGGAGCTGTTTTTT. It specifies CASSQDVGGADRELFF.

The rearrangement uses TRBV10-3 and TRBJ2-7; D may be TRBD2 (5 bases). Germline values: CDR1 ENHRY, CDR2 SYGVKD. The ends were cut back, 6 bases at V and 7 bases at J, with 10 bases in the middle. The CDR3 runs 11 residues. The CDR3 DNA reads TGTGCCATCAGCACGTCGGGGGAGCAGTACTTC. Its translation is CAISTSGEQYF.

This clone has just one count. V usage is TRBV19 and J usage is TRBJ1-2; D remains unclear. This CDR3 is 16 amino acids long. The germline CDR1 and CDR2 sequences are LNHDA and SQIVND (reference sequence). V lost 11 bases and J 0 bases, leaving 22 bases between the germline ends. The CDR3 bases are TGTGCCTGCCAGTCCATGCCAGGAGACGCTAACTATGGCTACACCTTC. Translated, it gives CACQSMPGDANYGYTF.

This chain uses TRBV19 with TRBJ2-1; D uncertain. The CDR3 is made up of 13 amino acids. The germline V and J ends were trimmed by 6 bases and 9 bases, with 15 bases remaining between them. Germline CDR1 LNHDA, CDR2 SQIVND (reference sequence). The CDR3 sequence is CASSLSVSAEQFF. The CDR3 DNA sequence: TGTGCCAGTAGCCTCTCGGTTTCTGCTGAGCAGTTCTTC.

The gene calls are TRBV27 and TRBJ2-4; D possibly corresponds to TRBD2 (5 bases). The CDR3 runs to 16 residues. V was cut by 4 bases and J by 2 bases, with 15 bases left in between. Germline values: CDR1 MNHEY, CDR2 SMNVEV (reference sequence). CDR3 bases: TGTGCCAGCAGTTGGGGTTGGGGAGCATCCAAAAACATTCAGTACTTC. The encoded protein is CASSWGWGASKNIQYF.

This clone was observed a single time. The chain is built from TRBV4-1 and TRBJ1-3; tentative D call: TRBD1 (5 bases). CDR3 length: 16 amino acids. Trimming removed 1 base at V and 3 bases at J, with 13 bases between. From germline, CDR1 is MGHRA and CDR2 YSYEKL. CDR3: CASSQVDSGIGNTIYF. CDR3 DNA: TGCGCCAGCAGCCAAGTAGACTCAGGGATTGGAAACACCATATATTTT.

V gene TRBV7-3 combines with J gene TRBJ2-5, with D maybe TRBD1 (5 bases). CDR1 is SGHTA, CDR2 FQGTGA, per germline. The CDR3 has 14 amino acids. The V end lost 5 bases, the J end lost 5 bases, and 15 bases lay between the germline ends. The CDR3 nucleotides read TGTGCCAGCAGCCGAACAGGTCTGGGGGAGACCCAGTACTTC. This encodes CASSRTGLGETQYF.